The 15 T cell receptor beta chains given below trace back to one sample, sequenced in a study of blood T cell repertoires in COVID-19. Libraries were prepared by immunoSEQ multiplex PCR; TCRdb keeps only in-frame clonotypes and omits some of them. The sample lists some 370,000 clones, 83% occurring once. The source material was PBMCs or T cells enriched from blood (not recorded which). Receptors originate from a woman aged 50 to 65 who had recovered from COVID-19.

The rearrangement links TRBV3-1 (or the pseudogene TRBV3-2) to TRBJ1-1; D may be TRBD1 (5 bases). Trimming took 4 bases from V and 2 from J, leaving 11 bases between them. This CDR3 is 14 amino acids long. CDR1 and CDR2 (germline): LGHDT, YNNKEL (reference sequence). CDR3 residues: CASSLQGGNTEAFF. For the CDR3, the DNA is TGTGCCAGCAGCCTCCAGGGCGGAAACACTGAAGCTTTCTTT.

V and J are TRBV6-6 and TRBJ2-7, with 8 bases identical to TRBD1. J gave up 1 base and V 5 bases, and 10 bases lay outside the gene matches. The germline V gene has CDR1 MNHNY and CDR2 SVGAGI (reference sequence). This CDR3 comprises 16 residues. CDR3: CASSRGQAIGSYEQYF. The CDR3 region has the DNA TGTGCCAGCAGTAGGGGACAGGCGATCGGGTCCTACGAGCAGTACTTC.

The genes are TRBV5-6 and TRBJ1-6, with 11 bases matching TRBD1. The CDR3 has 15 amino acids. CDR1 and CDR2 from the germline V gene are SGHDT and YYEEEE. V trimming: 4 bases; J trimming: 7 bases; junction bases outside the gene matches: 4. The CDR3 is CASSGWDRGNSPLHF. CDR3 coding DNA: TGTGCCAGCAGCGGATGGGACAGGGGGAATTCACCCCTCCACTTT.

V is TRBV19 and J is TRBJ2-1; 7 bases line up with TRBD2. After removal of 8 bases from V and 6 bases from J, the junction contained 10 bases not matched to a gene. The CDR3 loop spans 14 amino acids. The germline V gene has CDR1 LNHDA and CDR2 SQIVND (reference sequence). CDR3 in amino acids: CASGEGLVPNEQFF. In DNA form, the CDR3 reads TGTGCCAGTGGGGAGGGCCTTGTACCCAATGAGCAGTTCTTC.

The rearrangement uses TRBV11-2 and TRBJ2-2; 7 nucleotides agree with TRBD2. Germline V gene lookup returns CDR1 SGHAT and CDR2 FQNNGV. The CDR3 has 16 amino acids. Losses at the gene ends were 2 bases for V and 3 bases for J; bases not matched to a gene: 6. CDR3 residues: CASSLLAGADTGELFF. The CDR3 bases are TGTGCCAGCAGCTTACTGGCGGGAGCGGACACCGGGGAGCTGTTTTTT.

The chain links TRBV5-8 to TRBJ1-3; D is undetermined. The ends were cut back, 0 bases at V and 0 bases at J, with 4 bases in the middle. From germline, CDR1 is SGHTS and CDR2 YDEGEE. The CDR3 totals 14 residues. CDR3 loop: CASSLASSGNTIYF. The CDR3, as DNA: TGTGCCAGCAGCTTGGCGAGCTCTGGAAACACCATATATTTT.

The rearrangement joins TRBV7-3 to TRBJ2-1; 7 nucleotides match TRBD2. V gave up 1 base and J gave up 0 bases; unmatched junction bases: 12. The germline V gene encodes CDR1 SGHTA and CDR2 FQGTGA. The CDR3 runs to 19 residues. CDR3 amino acids: CASSLIGLADLSSYNEQFF. The CDR3 DNA reads TGTGCCAGCAGCTTAATAGGCCTAGCGGACCTCAGCTCCTACAATGAGCAGTTCTTC.

The chain joins TRBV5-1 to TRBJ2-3; TRBD2 agrees at 7 bases. Germline CDR1 and CDR2: SGHRS and YFSETQ. The V segment lost 10 bases and the J segment 0 bases; nucleotides outside the gene matches: 8. This CDR3 has 14 amino acids. The CDR3 DNA follows: TGCGCCTCCGCCCCTAGCGGAAGCACAGATACGCAGTATTTT. Its translation is CASAPSGSTDTQYF.

The J gene is TRBJ2-3, the V gene TRBV11-3, with 8 bases aligning to TRBD1. This CDR3 spans 16 amino acids. Germline V gene lookup returns CDR1 SGHNT and CDR2 YENEEA. The V segment lost 4 bases and the J segment 0 bases; nucleotides outside the gene matches: 6. The CDR3 loop is CASSSPWTGSTDTQYF. DNA for the CDR3: TGTGCCAGCAGCTCCCCCTGGACAGGGAGCACAGATACGCAGTATTTT.

The rearrangement joins TRBV5-1 to TRBJ1-1, with a tentative D call TRBD1 (6 bases). Germline loops: CDR1 SGHRS, CDR2 YFSETQ. V was pared by 1 base and J by 5 bases, with 12 bases between. There are 14 residues in the CDR3. The CDR3 nucleotides read TGCGCCAGCAGCTTGCAGGGGATGGGGACTGAAGCTTTCTTT. Translating it yields CASSLQGMGTEAFF.

The V gene is TRBV6-6, the J gene TRBJ2-5, with 8 bases matching TRBD2. Per germline, CDR1 MNHNY and CDR2 SVGAGI (reference sequence). The CDR3 has 15 residues. The ends lost 0 bases at V and 5 bases at J; junction bases unmatched: 5. CDR3 nucleotides: TGTGCCAGCAGTTACTCTGGACTAGCTTTTGAGACCCAGTACTTC. Translated: CASSYSGLAFETQYF.

The chain employs TRBV7-9 and TRBJ1-6; TRBD1 aligns across 9 bases. Germline CDR1 SEHNR, CDR2 FQNEAQ (reference sequence). V lost 3 bases and J lost 17; bases outside the gene matches: 5. CDR3 length: 12 residues. Written as DNA, the CDR3 is TGTGCCAGCAGCTTCGCCGGGACAGGGTTCCACTTT. Amino acids: CASSFAGTGFHF.

This rearrangement joins TRBV7-3 to TRBJ2-1; TRBD2 matches 9 bases. CDR1 SGHTA and CDR2 FQGTGA come from the germline V gene. This CDR3 is 15 amino acids long. The junction had 11 bases not matched to a gene; V was cut back by 5 bases and J by 9 bases. The CDR3 sequence: CASSLSAGGLSEQFF. The CDR3, as DNA: TGTGCCAGCAGCCTTTCAGCGGGAGGTTTGAGTGAGCAGTTCTTC. Complete variable domain (other parts from reference TRBV7-3 and TRBJ2-1): GAGVSQTPSNKVTEKGKYVELRCDPISGHTALYWYRQSLGQGPEFLIYFQGTGAADDSGLPNDRFFAVRPEGSVSTLKIQRTERGDSAVYLCASSLSAGGLSEQFFGPGTRLTVL.

The chain recombines TRBV19 with TRBJ1-5; the D gene is possibly TRBD1 (5 bases). Trimming took 6 bases from V and 3 from J, leaving 15 bases between them. The CDR3 spans 15 residues. Germline assignment: CDR1 LNHDA and CDR2 SQIVND (reference sequence). The DNA for the CDR3 is TGTGCCAGTAGATGGCGGGGGGATATCAATCAGCCCCAGCATTTT. It yields the protein CASRWRGDINQPQHF.

For the CDR3, the DNA is TGTGCCAGCAGTCGGGACAGCTACTATGGCTACACCTTC. Its translation: CASSRDSYYGYTF. This rearrangement joins TRBV27 to TRBJ1-2; 7 positions match TRBD1. Unmatched junction bases numbered 3, after V lost 5 bases and J lost 3 bases. CDR3 length: 13 residues. Germline values: CDR1 MNHEY, CDR2 SMNVEV (reference sequence).